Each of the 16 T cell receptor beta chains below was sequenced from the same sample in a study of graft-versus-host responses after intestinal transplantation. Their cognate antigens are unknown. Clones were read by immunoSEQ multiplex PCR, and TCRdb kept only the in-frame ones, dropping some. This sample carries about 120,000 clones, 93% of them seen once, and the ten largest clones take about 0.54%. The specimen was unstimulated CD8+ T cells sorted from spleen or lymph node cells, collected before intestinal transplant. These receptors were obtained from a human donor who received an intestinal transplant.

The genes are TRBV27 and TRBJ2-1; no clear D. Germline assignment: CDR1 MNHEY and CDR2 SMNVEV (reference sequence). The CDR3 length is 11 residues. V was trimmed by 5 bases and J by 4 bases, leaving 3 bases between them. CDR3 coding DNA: TGTGCCAGCAGTGATTACAATGAGCAGTTCTTC. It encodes CASSDYNEQFF.

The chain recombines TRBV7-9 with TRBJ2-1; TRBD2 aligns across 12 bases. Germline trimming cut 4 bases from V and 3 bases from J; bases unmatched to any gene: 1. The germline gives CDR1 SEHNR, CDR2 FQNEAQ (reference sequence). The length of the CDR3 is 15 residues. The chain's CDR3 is CASSSGLAGYNEQFF. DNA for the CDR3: TGTGCCAGCAGCTCGGGACTAGCGGGCTACAATGAGCAGTTCTTC.

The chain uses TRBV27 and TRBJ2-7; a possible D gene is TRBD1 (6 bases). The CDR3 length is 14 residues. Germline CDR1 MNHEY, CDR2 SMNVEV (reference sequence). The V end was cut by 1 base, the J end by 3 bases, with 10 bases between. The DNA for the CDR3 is TGTGCCAGCAGTTTATGGGGGCCGAACTACGAGCAGTACTTC. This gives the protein CASSLWGPNYEQYF.

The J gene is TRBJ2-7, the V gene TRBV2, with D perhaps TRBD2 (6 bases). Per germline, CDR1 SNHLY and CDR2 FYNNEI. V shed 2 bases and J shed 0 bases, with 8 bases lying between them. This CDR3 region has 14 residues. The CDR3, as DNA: TGTGCCAGCAGTGAACGGGGGAGCTCCTACGAGCAGTACTTC. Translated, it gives CASSERGSSYEQYF.

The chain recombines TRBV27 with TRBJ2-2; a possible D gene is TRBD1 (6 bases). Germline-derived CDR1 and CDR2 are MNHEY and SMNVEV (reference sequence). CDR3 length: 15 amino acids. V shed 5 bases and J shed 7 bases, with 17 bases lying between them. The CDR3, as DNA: TGTGCCAGCAGTCTTAGGGGGAGCCTCCACGGGGAGCTGTTTTTT. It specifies CASSLRGSLHGELFF.

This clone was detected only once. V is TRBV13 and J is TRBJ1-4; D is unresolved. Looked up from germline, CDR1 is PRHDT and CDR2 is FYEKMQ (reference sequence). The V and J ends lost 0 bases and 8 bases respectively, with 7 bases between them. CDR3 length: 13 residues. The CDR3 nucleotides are TGTGCCAGCAGCTTAGGCTTACGGGAAAAACTGTTTTTT. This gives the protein CASSLGLREKLFF. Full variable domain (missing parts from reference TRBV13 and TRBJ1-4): AAGVIQSPRHLIKEKRETATLKCYPIPRHDTVYWYQQGPGQDPQFLISFYEKMQSDKGSIPDRFSAQQFSDYHSELNMSSLELGDSALYFCASSLGLREKLFFGSGTQLSVL.

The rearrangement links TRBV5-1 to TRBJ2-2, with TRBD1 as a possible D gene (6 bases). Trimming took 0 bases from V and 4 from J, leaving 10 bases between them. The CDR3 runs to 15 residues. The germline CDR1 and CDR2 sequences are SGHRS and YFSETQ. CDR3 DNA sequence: TGCGCCAGCAGCTTGGACAGGGTGGTCACCGGGGAGCTGTTTTTT. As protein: CASSLDRVVTGELFF. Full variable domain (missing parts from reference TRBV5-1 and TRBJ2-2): KAGVTQTPRYLIKTRGQQVTLSCSPISGHRSVSWYQQTPGQGLQFLFEYFSETQRNKGNFPGRFSGRQFSNSRSEMNVSTLELGDSALYLCASSLDRVVTGELFFGEGSRLTVL.

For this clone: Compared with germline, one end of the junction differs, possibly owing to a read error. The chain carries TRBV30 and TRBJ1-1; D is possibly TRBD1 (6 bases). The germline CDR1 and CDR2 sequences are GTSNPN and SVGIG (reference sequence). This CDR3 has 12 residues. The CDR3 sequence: CAWSPDRSPPSF. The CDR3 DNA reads TGTGCCTGGAGTCCTGACAGGTCCCCGCCGTCTTTT. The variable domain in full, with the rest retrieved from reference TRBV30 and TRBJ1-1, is SQTIHQWPATLVQPVGSPLSLECTVEGTSNPNLYWYRQAAGRGLQLLFYSVGIGQISSEVPQNLSASRPQDRQFILSSKKLLLSDSGFYLCAWSPDRSPPSFGQGTRLTVV.

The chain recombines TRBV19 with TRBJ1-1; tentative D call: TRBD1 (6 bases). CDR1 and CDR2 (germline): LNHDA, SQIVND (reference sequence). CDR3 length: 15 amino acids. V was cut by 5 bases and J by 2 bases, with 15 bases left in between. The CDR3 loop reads CASSPAGEFNTEAFF. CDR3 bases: TGTGCCAGTAGTCCGGCAGGGGAATTTAACACTGAAGCTTTCTTT.

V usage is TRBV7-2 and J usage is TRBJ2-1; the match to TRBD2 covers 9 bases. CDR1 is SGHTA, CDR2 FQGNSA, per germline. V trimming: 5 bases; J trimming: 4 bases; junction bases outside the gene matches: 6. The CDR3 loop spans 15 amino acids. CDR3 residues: CASSPGLAYYNEQFF. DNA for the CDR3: TGTGCCAGCAGCCCGGGACTAGCTTATTACAATGAGCAGTTCTTC. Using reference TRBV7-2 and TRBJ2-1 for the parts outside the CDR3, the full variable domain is GAGVSQSPSNKVTEKGKDVELRCDPISGHTALYWYRQSLGQGLEFLIYFQGNSAPDKSGLPSDRFSAERTGGSVSTLTIQRTQQEDSAVYLCASSPGLAYYNEQFFGPGTRLTVL.

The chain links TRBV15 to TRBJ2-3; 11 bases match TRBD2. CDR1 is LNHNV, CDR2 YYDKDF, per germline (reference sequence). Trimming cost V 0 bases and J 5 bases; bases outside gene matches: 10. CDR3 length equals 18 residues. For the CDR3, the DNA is TGTGCCACCAGCAGAGACCCGGGAAATCTAGCGGGAGGAGATACGCAGTATTTT. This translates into CATSRDPGNLAGGDTQYF.

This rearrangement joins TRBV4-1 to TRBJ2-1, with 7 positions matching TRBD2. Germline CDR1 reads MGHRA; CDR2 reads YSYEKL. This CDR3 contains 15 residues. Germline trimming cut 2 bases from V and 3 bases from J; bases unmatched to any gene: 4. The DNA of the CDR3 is TGCGCCAGCAGCCAACAGCGGGATCGCTACAATGAGCAGTTCTTC. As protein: CASSQQRDRYNEQFF.

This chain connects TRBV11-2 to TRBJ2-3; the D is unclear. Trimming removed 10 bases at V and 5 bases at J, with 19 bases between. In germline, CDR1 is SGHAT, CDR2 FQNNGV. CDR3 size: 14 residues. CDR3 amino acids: CATGPSSVGDTQYF. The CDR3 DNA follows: TGTGCCACCGGTCCCAGCAGCGTTGGAGATACGCAGTATTTT.

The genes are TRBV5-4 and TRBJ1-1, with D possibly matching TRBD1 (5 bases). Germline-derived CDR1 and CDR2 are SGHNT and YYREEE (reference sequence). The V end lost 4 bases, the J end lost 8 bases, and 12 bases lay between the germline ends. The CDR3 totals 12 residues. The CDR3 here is CASSREGREAFF. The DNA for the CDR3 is TGTGCCAGCAGCCGGGAGGGGAGAGAAGCTTTCTTT.

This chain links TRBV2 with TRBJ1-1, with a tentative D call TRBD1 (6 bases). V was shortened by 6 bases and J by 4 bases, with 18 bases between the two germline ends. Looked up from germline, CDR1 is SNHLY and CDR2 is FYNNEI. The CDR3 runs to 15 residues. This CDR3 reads CASRSRTAGGTEAFF. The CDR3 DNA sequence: TGTGCCAGCAGAAGCCGGACAGCAGGCGGCACTGAAGCTTTCTTT.

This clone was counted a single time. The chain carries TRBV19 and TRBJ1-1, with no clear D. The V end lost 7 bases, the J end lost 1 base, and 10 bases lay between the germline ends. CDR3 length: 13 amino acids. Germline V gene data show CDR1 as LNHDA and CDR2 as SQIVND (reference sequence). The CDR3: CASNPGANTEAFF. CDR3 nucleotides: TGTGCCAGTAACCCGGGCGCGAACACTGAAGCTTTCTTT.